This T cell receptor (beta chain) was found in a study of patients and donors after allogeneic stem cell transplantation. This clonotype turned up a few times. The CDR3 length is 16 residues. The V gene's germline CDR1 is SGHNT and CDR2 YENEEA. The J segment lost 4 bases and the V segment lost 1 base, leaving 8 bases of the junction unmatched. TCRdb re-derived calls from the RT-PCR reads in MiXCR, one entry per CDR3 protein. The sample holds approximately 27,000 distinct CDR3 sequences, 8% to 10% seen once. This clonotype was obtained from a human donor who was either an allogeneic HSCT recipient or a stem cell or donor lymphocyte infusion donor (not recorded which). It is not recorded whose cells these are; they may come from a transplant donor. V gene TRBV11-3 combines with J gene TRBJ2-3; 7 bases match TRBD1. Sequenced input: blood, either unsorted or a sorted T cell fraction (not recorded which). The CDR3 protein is CASSLGGRGSADTQYF. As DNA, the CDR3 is TGTGCCAGCAGCTTAGGTGGCAGGGGGAGCGCAGATACGCAGTATTTT.